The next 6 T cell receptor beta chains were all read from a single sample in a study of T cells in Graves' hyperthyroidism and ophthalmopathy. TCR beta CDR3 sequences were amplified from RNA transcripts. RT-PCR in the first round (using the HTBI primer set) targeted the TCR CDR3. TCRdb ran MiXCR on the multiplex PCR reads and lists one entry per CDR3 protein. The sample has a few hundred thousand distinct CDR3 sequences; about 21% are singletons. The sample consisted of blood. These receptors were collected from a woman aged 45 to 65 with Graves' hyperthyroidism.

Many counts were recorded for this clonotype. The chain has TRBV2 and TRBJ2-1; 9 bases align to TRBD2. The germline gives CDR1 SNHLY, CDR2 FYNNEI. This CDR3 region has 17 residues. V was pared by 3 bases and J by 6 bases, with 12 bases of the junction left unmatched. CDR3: CASSDMAGGSGINEQFF. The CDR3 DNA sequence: TGTGCCAGCAGTGATATGGCGGGGGGGTCGGGTATCAATGAGCAGTTCTTC.

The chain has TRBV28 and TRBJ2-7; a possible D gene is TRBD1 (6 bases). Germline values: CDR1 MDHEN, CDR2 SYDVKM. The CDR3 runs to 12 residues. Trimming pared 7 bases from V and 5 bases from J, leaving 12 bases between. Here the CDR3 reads CASTQGDDEQYF. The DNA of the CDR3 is TGTGCCAGCACACAGGGTGACGACGAGCAGTACTTC.

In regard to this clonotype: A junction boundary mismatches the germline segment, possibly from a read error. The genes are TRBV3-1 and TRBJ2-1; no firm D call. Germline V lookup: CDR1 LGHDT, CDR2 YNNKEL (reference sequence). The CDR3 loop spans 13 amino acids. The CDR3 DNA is TGTGCCAGCAGACAAGAACGGTGGAATGAGCAGTTCTTC. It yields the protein CASRQERWNEQFF.

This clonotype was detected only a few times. The CDR3 is CASRGGRDEQFF. As DNA, the CDR3 is TGTGCCAGCAGGGGTGGTAGGGATGAGCAGTTCTTC. The chain couples TRBV6-1 to TRBJ2-1, with unresolved D. With 6 bases removed from V and 8 bases from J, the gap between germline ends came to 11 bases. CDR1 MNHNS and CDR2 SASEGT come from the germline V gene. The CDR3 is made up of 12 amino acids.

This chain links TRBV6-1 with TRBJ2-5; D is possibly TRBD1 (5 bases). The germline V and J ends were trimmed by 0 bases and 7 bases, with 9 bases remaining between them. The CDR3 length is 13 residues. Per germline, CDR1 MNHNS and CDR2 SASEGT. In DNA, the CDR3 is TGTGCCAGCAGTGAAGCGCAGGGTAGGACCCAGTACTTC. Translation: CASSEAQGRTQYF.

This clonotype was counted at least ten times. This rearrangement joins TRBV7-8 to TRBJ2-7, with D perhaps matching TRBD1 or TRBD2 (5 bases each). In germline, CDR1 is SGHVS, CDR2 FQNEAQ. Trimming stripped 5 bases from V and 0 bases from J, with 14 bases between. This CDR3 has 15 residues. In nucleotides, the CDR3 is TGTGCCAGCAGCGCCCGGGACCGCAGCTCCTACGAGCAGTACTTC. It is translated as CASSARDRSSYEQYF. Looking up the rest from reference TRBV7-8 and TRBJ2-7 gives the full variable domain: GAGVSQSPRYKVAKRGQDVALRCDPISGHVSLFWYQQALGQGPEFLTYFQNEAQLDKSGLPSDRFFAERPEGSVSTLKIQRTQQEDSAVYLCASSARDRSSYEQYFGPGTRLTVT.